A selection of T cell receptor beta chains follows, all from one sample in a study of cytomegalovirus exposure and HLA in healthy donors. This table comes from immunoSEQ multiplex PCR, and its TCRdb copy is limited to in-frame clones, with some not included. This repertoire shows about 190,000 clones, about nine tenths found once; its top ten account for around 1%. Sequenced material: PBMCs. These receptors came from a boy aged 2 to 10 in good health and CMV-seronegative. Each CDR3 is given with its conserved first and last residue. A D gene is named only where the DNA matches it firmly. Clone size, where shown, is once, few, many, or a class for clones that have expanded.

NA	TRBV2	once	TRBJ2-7	TGTGCCAGCAGTGAAACTAGGGTCCACGAGCAGTACTTC	CASSETRVHEQYF
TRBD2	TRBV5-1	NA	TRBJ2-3	TGCGCCAGCAGCTTAGGAACGGGACTAGCGGGGGCAGATACGCAGTATTTT	CASSLGTGLAGADTQYF
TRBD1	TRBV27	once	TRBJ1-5	TGTGCCAGCAGTTTCTCGGACAGGGCTAATCAGCCCCAGCATTTT	CASSFSDRANQPQHF
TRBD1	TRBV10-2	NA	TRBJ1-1	TGCGCCAGCAGTGATTCCGGGACAGGGGATTATGGAGCCTTCTTT	CASSDSGTGDYGAFF
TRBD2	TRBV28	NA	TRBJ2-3	TGTGCCAGCACCAAAGGACTAGCGGGGAGCACAGATACGCAGTATTTT	CASTKGLAGSTDTQYF
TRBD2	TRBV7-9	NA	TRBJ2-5	TGTGCCAGCAGCCCGGGACTAGCGGGGGGTTCAGAGACCCAGTACTTC	CASSPGLAGGSETQYF
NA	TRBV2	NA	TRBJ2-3	TGTGCCAGCAGCTTGGACAGAGGGGCAGATACGCAGTATTTT	CASSLDRGADTQYF
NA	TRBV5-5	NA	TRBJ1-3	TGTGCCAGCAGCCCCAGAGGTGACACCATATATTTT	CASSPRGDTIYF
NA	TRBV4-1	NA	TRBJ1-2	TGCGCCAGCAGCCAAGGCCGTCTTCGGGGCTACACCTTC	CASSQGRLRGYTF
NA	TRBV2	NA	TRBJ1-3	TGTGCCAGTACAGTAATTTTTGGTTCTGGAAACACCATATATTTT	CASTVIFGSGNTIYF
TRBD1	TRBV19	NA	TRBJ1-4	TGTGCCAGTAGTCAGGGGGCAACTAATGAAAAACTGTTTTTT	CASSQGATNEKLFF
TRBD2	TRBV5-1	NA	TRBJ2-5	TGCGCCAGCAGACCTGGACTAGCGGGAGCGATCCAAGAGACCCAGTACTTC	CASRPGLAGAIQETQYF